Here is one TCR beta chain with its context. The antigen remains unidentified. This sample is drawn from a study of shared clonotypes between healthy human individuals. Original analysis: Filtering differed, since immunoSEQ gave only junction sequences and no quality scores. Clones were read by immunoSEQ multiplex PCR, and TCRdb kept only the in-frame ones, dropping some. Clone size and the V and J calls come from that table; the DNA yielded D and trimming. This sample has roughly 2,000,000 clones, with 85% to 95% found just once. Terminally differentiated effector memory CD45RA+ cells were left out of the naive CD8 fraction, which was CD45RO-negative and positively selected for CCR7. The CDR3 is 13 residues long. Germline assignment: CDR1 SGHRS and CDR2 YFSETQ. The V and J ends lost 2 bases and 2 bases respectively, with 8 bases between them. The study, taken as a whole, reports: Sharing across four donors was highest in naive CD4 (approximately 5%) and lowest in memory CD8 (roughly 0.4%).

The V call is TRBV5-1, the J call TRBJ2-7; D ambiguous. The clonotype was recovered from a man younger than 35 in good health. Some clones in this sample may be carry-over from other donors' samples. The material sequenced was naive CD8+ T cells from PBMCs. Written as DNA, the CDR3 is TGCGCCAGCAGCTTAGACCCGGCCTACGAGCAGTACTTC. This encodes CASSLDPAYEQYF.